This paragraph reports one TCR beta chain. What it binds is not known. A multiplex PCR was run with 60 Vbeta primers and 13 Jbeta primers. Produced via immunoSEQ multiplex PCR; TCRdb's table is partial and in-frame only. The data contain approximately 170,000 clones, 82% of them seen just once; the ten biggest clones take up about 1.5%. The data stem from a study of cytomegalovirus exposure and HLA in healthy donors. Overall study: Early released data comprised around 79 million unique TCRs from HLA-typed donors. Study outcomes and limitations: The classifier reportedly diagnosed cytomegalovirus status with high specificity and sensitivity. Immune exposure information comprised only CMV serostatus.

In germline, CDR1 is SEHNR, CDR2 FQNEAQ (reference sequence). Trimming removed 5 bases at V and 9 bases at J, with 17 bases between. The CDR3 contains 14 residues. Sequencing was done on a sample of PBMCs. The rearrangement links TRBV7-9 to TRBJ2-1; D perhaps matches TRBD2 (5 bases). The sequence derives from a male donor in good health and CMV-seronegative. Here the CDR3 reads CASSTDWERREQFF. CDR3 bases: TGTGCCAGCAGCACAGATTGGGAGAGGCGTGAGCAGTTCTTC. Supplemented by reference TRBV7-9 and TRBJ2-1, the full variable domain reads DTGVSQNPRHKITKRGQNVTFRCDPISEHNRLYWYRQTLGQGPEFLTYFQNEAQLEKSRLLSDRFSAERPKGSFSTLEIQRTEQGDSAMYLCASSTDWERREQFFGPGTRLTVL.